The 20 T cell receptor beta chains below come from one sample, sequenced in a study. TCRdb ran MiXCR on the 5' RACE reads and lists one entry per CDR3 protein. The sample contains 12,000 or so distinct CDR3 sequences, 45% to 60% of which appear only once. The sorted Tregs were CD4+CD25+CD127-/low cells. The sequencing input was tumor-infiltrating Tregs sorted from the breast tumor. These receptors all come from a female donor with breast cancer.

This clonotype was seen a handful of times. The chain joins TRBV12-3 or TRBV12-4 to TRBJ2-7; D gene ambiguous. The V end lost 6 bases, the J end lost 3 bases, and 12 bases lay between the germline ends. This CDR3 spans 13 amino acids. Here the CDR3 reads CASRHRSSYEQYV. CDR3 nucleotides: TGTGCCAGCAGACATAGGAGCAGCTACGAGCAGTACGTC.

This clonotype was seen only a few times. The chain uses TRBV27 and TRBJ2-7; either TRBD1 or TRBD2 may fit D (5 bases each). The ends were cut back, 5 bases at V and 0 bases at J, with 11 bases in the middle. This CDR3 has 14 residues. Germline V CDR1 and CDR2: MNHEY, SMNVEV (reference sequence). In nucleotides, the CDR3 is TGTGCCAGCAGTCCCCGGGACGGCTCCTACGAGCAGTACTTC. Translated, it gives CASSPRDGSYEQYF.

V is TRBV12-3 or TRBV12-4 and J is TRBJ1-1; D ambiguous. The V end was cut by 4 bases, the J end by 3 bases, with 15 bases between. The CDR3 totals 15 residues. The CDR3 DNA sequence: TGTGCCAGCAGTTCCGGAGGGTCCTGGGACACTGAAGCTTTCTTT. Amino acid sequence: CASSSGGSWDTEAFF.

V usage is TRBV3-1 and J usage is TRBJ2-6; D is ambiguous. Germline lookup yields CDR1 LGHDT and CDR2 YNNKEL (reference sequence). Trimming pared 3 bases from V and 3 bases from J, leaving 3 bases between. This CDR3 has 13 residues. CDR3: CASSQGGANVLTF. CDR3 sequence (DNA): TGTGCCAGCAGCCAGGGTGGGGCCAACGTCCTGACTTTC.

The rearrangement links TRBV29-1 to TRBJ2-7; possibly TRBD1 or TRBD2 for D (5 bases each). The germline gives CDR1 SQVTM, CDR2 ANQGSEA. V was pared by 6 bases and J by 0 bases, with 15 bases between. The CDR3 runs to 14 residues. The CDR3 coding sequence is TGCAGCGTCACCCGGGACCAAAGCTCCTACGAGCAGTACTTC. It specifies CSVTRDQSSYEQYF.

This sequence joins TRBV10-2 and TRBJ2-5; a weak D match, TRBD1 (8 bases). V lost 0 bases and J 4 bases, leaving 18 bases between the germline ends. This CDR3 has 17 residues. The germline V gene encodes CDR1 WSHSY and CDR2 SAAADI. CDR3 coding DNA: TGCGCCAGCAGTGAGTCGGGAGGGCAGGGGGCGAGAGAGACCCAGTACTTC. Its translation is CASSESGGQGARETQYF.

Concerning this clonotype: This may come from a read error, since a much larger clone is one base off. This chain joins TRBV7-6 and TRBJ1-5; 7 nucleotides match TRBD1. The germline CDR1 and CDR2 sequences are SGHVS and FNYEAQ. This CDR3 has 14 residues. The CDR3 DNA reads as TGTGCCAGCAGCGCCCAGGGGGGCAATCAGTCCCAGCATTTT. It translates to CASSAQGGNQSQHF. Drawing the rest from reference TRBV7-6 and TRBJ1-5, the complete variable domain is GAGVSQSPRYKVTKRGQDVALRCDPISGHVSLYWYRQALGQGPEFLTYFNYEAQQDKSGLPNDRFSAERPEGSISTLTIQRTEQRDSAMYRCASSAQGGNQSQHFGDGTRLSIL.

The rearrangement links TRBV20-1 to TRBJ1-5; D unclear. The CDR3 length is 12 residues. V gave up 6 bases and J gave up 3 bases, with 9 bases separating them. In germline, CDR1 is DFQATT, CDR2 SNEGSKA (reference sequence). The CDR3 spells CSASFPNQPQHF. The CDR3, as DNA: TGCAGTGCGAGCTTCCCCAATCAGCCCCAGCATTTT.

This clonotype has a single count. The rearrangement links TRBV29-1 to TRBJ2-3, with D perhaps TRBD1 (5 bases). The CDR3 has 14 amino acids. Germline V gene data show CDR1 as SQVTM and CDR2 as ANQGSEA. V lost 4 bases and J 1 base, leaving 12 bases between the germline ends. CDR3 DNA: TGCAGCGTTGGTTTGGTAGGGGGCACAGATACGCAGTATTTT. Protein: CSVGLVGGTDTQYF.

This clonotype was detected only a few times. The gene calls are TRBV5-6 and TRBJ2-7; the match to TRBD2 covers 7 bases. Germline V gene data show CDR1 as SGHDT and CDR2 as YYEEEE. The ends lost 2 bases at V and 5 bases at J; junction bases unmatched: 7. This CDR3 region has 14 residues. The CDR3 protein is CASSFLWEGHEQYF. The CDR3 nucleotides read TGTGCCAGCAGCTTCCTGTGGGAGGGACACGAGCAGTACTTC. Full variable domain (outside the CDR3, taken from reference TRBV5-6 and TRBJ2-7): DAGVTQSPTHLIKTRGQQVTLRCSPKSGHDTVSWYQQALGQGPQFIFQYYEEEERQRGNFPDRFSGHQFPNYSSELNVNALLLGDSALYLCASSFLWEGHEQYFGPGTRLTVT.

Notes on this clonotype: A much larger clone sits a single nucleotide away, making a read error possible. The chain's CDR3 is CSGARTMNTKAFF. The CDR3 DNA follows: TGCAGCGGCGCTAGAACCATGAACACTAAAGCTTTCTTT. This chain links TRBV29-1 with TRBJ1-1, with no clear D. This CDR3 comprises 13 residues. The germline CDR1 and CDR2 sequences are SQVTM and ANQGSEA.

Worth noting for this clonotype: The junction departs from the called germline gene at one end, perhaps through a read error. The chain recombines TRBV4-2 with TRBJ2-6, with unresolved D. The CDR3 runs to 13 residues. Looked up from germline, CDR1 is LGHNA and CDR2 is YNFKEQ. CDR3 DNA sequence: TGCGCCAGCAGCCAAGCAGGGGCCAACGTCCTGACTTTC. Translating it yields CASSQAGANVLTF.

In this sample, this clonotype turned up a few times. The rearrangement uses TRBV12-3 or TRBV12-4 and TRBJ2-1; the D is unclear. V was shortened by 3 bases and J by 12 bases, with 9 bases between the two germline ends. The CDR3 is made up of 11 amino acids. CDR3 sequence (DNA): TGTGCCAGCAGTTTTACCAGGTGGCAGTTCTTC. Translated: CASSFTRWQFF.

This clonotype was detected a few times. The chain carries TRBV6-6 and TRBJ2-2, with 10 bases that match TRBD2. Germline V CDR1 and CDR2: MNHNY, SVGAGI (reference sequence). After removal of 7 bases from V and 5 bases from J, the junction contained 4 bases not matched to a gene. This CDR3 contains 14 residues. CDR3 residues: CASTEREGTGELFF. CDR3 nucleotide sequence: TGTGCCAGCACCGAGCGGGAGGGGACCGGGGAGCTGTTTTTT.

This clonotype was seen only once. V gene TRBV12-3 or TRBV12-4 combines with J gene TRBJ2-2; TRBD1 matches 7 bases. CDR3 length: 14 residues. V lost 8 bases to trimming and J lost 2 bases; unmatched junction nucleotides: 5. The CDR3 DNA follows: TGTGCCAGCCACCGGGACAGAAACACCGGGGAGCTGTTTTTT. Its protein product is CASHRDRNTGELFF.

The V call is TRBV7-3, the J call TRBJ1-1; TRBD1 matches 8 bases. The germline V gene has CDR1 SGHTA and CDR2 FQGTGA. The V gene end was trimmed by 5 bases and the J gene end by 2 bases; junction bases not matched to a gene: 7. This CDR3 spans 15 amino acids. CDR3 amino acids: CASSVTGTGNTEAFF. CDR3 sequence (DNA): TGTGCCAGCAGCGTCACCGGGACAGGCAACACTGAAGCTTTCTTT.

This chain links TRBV12-3 or TRBV12-4 with TRBJ2-3, with D uncertain. V was pared by 3 bases and J by 4 bases, with 2 bases between. CDR3 length equals 11 residues. The CDR3 region is CASSFADTQYF. The DNA of the CDR3 is TGTGCCAGCAGTTTCGCAGATACGCAGTATTTT.

This clonotype was seen a handful of times. J is TRBJ2-6 and V is TRBV15; D is uncertain. The CDR3 consists of 15 residues. Germline CDR1 is LNHNV and CDR2 is YYDKDF (reference sequence). Trimming removed 1 base at V and 2 bases at J, with 6 bases between. The CDR3 loop reads CATSRVPTGANVLTF. In DNA, the CDR3 is TGTGCCACCAGCAGAGTTCCCACTGGGGCCAACGTCCTGACTTTC.

The chain joins TRBV7-9 to TRBJ1-6, with D possibly TRBD1 on 5 matching bases. The V end lost 0 bases, the J end lost 7 bases, and 10 bases lay between the germline ends. The CDR3 runs 15 residues. Germline values: CDR1 SEHNR, CDR2 FQNEAQ (reference sequence). The DNA for the CDR3 is TGTGCCAGCAGCTTAGCCGGGACGAAAAATTCACCCCTCCACTTT. It codes for CASSLAGTKNSPLHF.

This chain joins TRBV29-1 and TRBJ2-1; possibly TRBD2 for D (6 bases). From germline, CDR1 is SQVTM and CDR2 ANQGSEA. This CDR3 contains 16 residues. V was pared by 4 bases and J by 5 bases, with 21 bases between. CDR3 sequence (DNA): TGCAGCGTTGTGACGCTAAGGGACTTCACCCACAATGAGCAGTTCTTC. Translating it yields CSVVTLRDFTHNEQFF.